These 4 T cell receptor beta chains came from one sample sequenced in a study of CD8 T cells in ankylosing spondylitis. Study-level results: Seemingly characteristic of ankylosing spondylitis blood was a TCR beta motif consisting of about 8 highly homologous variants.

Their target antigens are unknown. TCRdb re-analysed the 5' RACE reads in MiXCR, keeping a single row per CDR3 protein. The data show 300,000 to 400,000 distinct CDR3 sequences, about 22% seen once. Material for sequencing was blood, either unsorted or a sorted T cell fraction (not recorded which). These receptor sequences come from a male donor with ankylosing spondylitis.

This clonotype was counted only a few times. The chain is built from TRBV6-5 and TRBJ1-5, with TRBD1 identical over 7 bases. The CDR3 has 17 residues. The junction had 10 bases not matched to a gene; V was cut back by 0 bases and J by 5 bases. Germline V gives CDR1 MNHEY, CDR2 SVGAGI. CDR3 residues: CASSYSYRGGSHQPQHF. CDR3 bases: TGTGCCAGCAGTTACTCCTACAGGGGAGGGAGTCATCAGCCCCAGCATTTT.

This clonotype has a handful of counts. CDR3 in amino acids: CSAKDRQNTGELFF. The CDR3, as DNA: TGCAGTGCTAAGGACAGACAGAACACCGGGGAGCTGTTTTTT. V gene TRBV20-1 combines with J gene TRBJ2-2, with D possibly matching TRBD1 (6 bases). This CDR3 has 14 residues. The ends were cut back, 4 bases at V and 1 base at J, with 10 bases in the middle. CDR1 and CDR2 (germline): DFQATT, SNEGSKA (reference sequence).

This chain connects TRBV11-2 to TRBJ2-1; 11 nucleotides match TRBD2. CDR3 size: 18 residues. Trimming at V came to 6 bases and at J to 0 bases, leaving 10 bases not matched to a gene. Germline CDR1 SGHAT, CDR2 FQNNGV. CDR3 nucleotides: TGTGCCAGCAGTCTAAGACTAGCGGGATTGGGCTCCTACAATGAGCAGTTCTTC. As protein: CASSLRLAGLGSYNEQFF.

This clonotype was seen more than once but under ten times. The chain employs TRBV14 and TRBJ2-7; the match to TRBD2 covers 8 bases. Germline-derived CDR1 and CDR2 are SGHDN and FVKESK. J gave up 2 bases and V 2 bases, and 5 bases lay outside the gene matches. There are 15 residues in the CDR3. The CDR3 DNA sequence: TGTGCCAGCAGCCAAACTAGCGGAGCAACCTACGAGCAGTACTTC. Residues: CASSQTSGATYEQYF.